This entry lists 5 T cell receptor beta chains sequenced from one sample in a study of molecular identifiers for immune sequencing clone quantification. From the PCR reads, TCRdb called clonotypes with MiXCR, one entry per CDR3 protein. The table shows hundreds of thousands of distinct CDR3 sequences, with 20% to 25% occurring only once. Input material: naive CD8+ T cells from blood, with Jurkat cell RNA spiked in. Stated subset: FACS-sorted CD8+CD4-CCR7+CD45RA+ naive T cells. The receptors stem from a human donor in good health. Some libraries in this study had Jurkat cell RNA spiked in.

This clonotype has a count of ten or more. The chain has TRBV15 and TRBJ2-7, with TRBD1 as a possible D gene (6 bases). The CDR3 is 13 amino acids. Germline loops: CDR1 LNHNV, CDR2 YYDKDF (reference sequence). V was shortened by 5 bases and J by 2 bases, with 10 bases between the two germline ends. The CDR3 DNA follows: TGTGCCACCAGCGAGGGACAAGCCTACGAGCAGTACTTC. This sequence encodes CATSEGQAYEQYF.

This chain joins TRBV28 and TRBJ1-1, with D hard to call. With 0 bases removed from V and 0 bases from J, the gap between germline ends came to 11 bases. Germline V gives CDR1 MDHEN, CDR2 SYDVKM. This CDR3 is 16 amino acids long. The CDR3 loop reads CASSLWGRSMNTEAFF. CDR3 nucleotide sequence: TGTGCCAGCAGTTTATGGGGCAGAAGCATGAACACTGAAGCTTTCTTT.

This sequence joins TRBV2 and TRBJ1-1; TRBD1 aligns across 7 bases. J gave up 4 bases and V 7 bases, and 9 bases lay outside the gene matches. The CDR3 totals 14 residues. Looked up from germline, CDR1 is SNHLY and CDR2 is FYNNEI. CDR3 region: CASTEDRFGTEAFF. The CDR3 DNA sequence: TGTGCCAGCACTGAGGACAGGTTCGGCACTGAAGCTTTCTTT.

In its sample, this clonotype was seen many times. The genes are TRBV6-5 and TRBJ1-1; 7 bases map to TRBD1. The CDR3 runs to 14 residues. Germline V gives CDR1 MNHEY, CDR2 SVGAGI. The V segment lost 8 bases and the J segment 4 bases; nucleotides outside the gene matches: 10. CDR3 amino acids: CASRDSFVGTEAFF. The CDR3 bases are TGTGCCAGCCGGGACAGCTTTGTGGGCACTGAAGCTTTCTTT.

This clonotype has at least ten counts. V is TRBV12-3 or TRBV12-4 and J is TRBJ1-6; TRBD1 aligns across 10 bases. CDR3 length equals 16 residues. Trimming took 6 bases from V and 3 from J; bases not matched to a gene: 5. In nucleotides, the CDR3 is TGTGCCAGCAGCCACAGGGACAGGGGCTATAATTCACCCCTCCACTTT. Translation gives CASSHRDRGYNSPLHF.